The 22 T cell receptor beta chains below come from one sample, sequenced in a study of cytomegalovirus exposure and HLA in healthy donors. Measured with immunoSEQ multiplex PCR; TCRdb has only the in-frame clones, and not every one. The data hold hundreds of thousands of clones, with over 65% observed a single time. Sequences were obtained from PBMCs. All receptors derive from a woman aged 18-30 years in good health and CMV-seronegative.

V and J are TRBV15 and TRBJ2-1; 7 nucleotides agree with TRBD2. Losses at the gene ends were 3 bases for V and 8 bases for J; bases not matched to a gene: 7. The CDR3 length is 14 residues. Germline-derived CDR1 and CDR2 are LNHNV and YYDKDF (reference sequence). CDR3 loop: CATSRSGGTYEQFF. In nucleotides, the CDR3 is TGTGCCACCAGCAGGTCCGGGGGGACGTATGAGCAGTTCTTC.

The J gene is TRBJ2-5, the V gene TRBV6-5; maybe TRBD2 (5 bases). Germline lookup yields CDR1 MNHEY and CDR2 SVGAGI. This CDR3 spans 13 amino acids. Trimming stripped 8 bases from V and 5 bases from J, with 15 bases between. The CDR3 DNA reads TGTGCCAGCGTCGGTGAGGGTGGGGAGACCCAGTACTTC. The encoded protein is CASVGEGGETQYF.

The rearrangement uses TRBV11-2 and TRBJ2-7, with D tentatively TRBD2 (5 bases). In germline, CDR1 is SGHAT, CDR2 FQNNGV. V lost 5 bases to trimming and J lost 2 bases, with 16 bases between them. This CDR3 contains 15 residues. CDR3: CASSLIPDSTYEQYF. In DNA, the CDR3 is TGTGCCAGCAGCCTAATACCGGACTCCACCTACGAGCAGTACTTC.

This chain uses TRBV11-2 with TRBJ2-3; D is possibly TRBD1 (6 bases). The germline V and J ends were trimmed by 1 base and 3 bases, with 8 bases remaining between them. This CDR3 has 14 residues. Germline V gives CDR1 SGHAT, CDR2 FQNNGV. The CDR3 nucleotides are TGTGCCAGCAGCTTAGTCAGGGGTACAGATACGCAGTATTTT. Translation gives CASSLVRGTDTQYF.

The genes are TRBV2 and TRBJ1-1; no reliable D call. Germline V gives CDR1 SNHLY, CDR2 FYNNEI. The CDR3 has 13 amino acids. The germline V and J ends were trimmed by 8 bases and 1 base, with 11 bases remaining between them. Here the CDR3 DNA reads TGTGCCAGCCATATTCTTGGGAACACTGAAGCTTTCTTT. Its protein product is CASHILGNTEAFF. The full variable domain, with the rest looked up from reference TRBV2 and TRBJ1-1, is EPEVTQTPSHQVTQMGQEVILRCVPISNHLYFYWYRQILGQKVEFLVSFYNNEISEKSEIFDDQFSVERPDGSNFTLKIRSTKLEDSAMYFCASHILGNTEAFFGQGTRLTVV.

The chain carries TRBV5-1 and TRBJ1-1; D unresolved. This CDR3 is built from 14 residues. CDR1 is SGHRS, CDR2 YFSETQ, per germline. With 4 bases removed from V and 1 base from J, the gap between germline ends came to 11 bases. This CDR3 reads CASSASQTNTEAFF. As DNA, the CDR3 is TGCGCCAGCAGCGCCTCACAGACGAACACTGAAGCTTTCTTT. Combining the CDR3 with reference TRBV5-1 and TRBJ1-1 gives the whole variable domain KAGVTQTPRYLIKTRGQQVTLSCSPISGHRSVSWYQQTPGQGLQFLFEYFSETQRNKGNFPGRFSGRQFSNSRSEMNVSTLELGDSALYLCASSASQTNTEAFFGQGTRLTVV.

This chain uses TRBV7-8 with TRBJ2-6, with 11 bases lining up with TRBD1. Per the germline V gene, CDR1 is SGHVS and CDR2 is FQNEAQ. V lost 7 bases and J lost 3; bases outside the gene matches: 11. This CDR3 has 18 residues. The chain's CDR3 is CASNLRGTGGFGANVLTF. In nucleotides, the CDR3 is TGTGCCAGCAACCTTCGTGGGACAGGGGGATTTGGGGCCAACGTCCTGACTTTC.

Only a few counts were recorded for this clone. The chain is built from TRBV6-5 and TRBJ1-5; D is possibly TRBD1 (5 bases). Germline CDR1 MNHEY, CDR2 SVGAGI. V gave up 8 bases and J gave up 7 bases, with 15 bases separating them. The CDR3 contains 13 residues. This chain's CDR3 is CASGTQAAQPQHF. CDR3 DNA sequence: TGTGCCAGCGGAACACAGGCTGCCCAGCCCCAGCATTTT.

With respect to this clone: At one of its ends the junction is not consistent with the germline gene, which may arise from a read error. This chain uses TRBV18 with TRBJ2-1; 7 positions match TRBD2. There are 16 residues in the CDR3. Germline assignment: CDR1 KGHSH and CDR2 LQKENI. CDR3: CASSPGRNGPYTEQFF. Here the CDR3 DNA reads TGTGCCAGCTCACCCGGGAGGAATGGCCCATACACTGAGCAGTTCTTC.

The chain couples TRBV6-5 to TRBJ1-2; a possible D gene is TRBD1 (5 bases). Between the trimmed V and J ends, which lost 8 bases and 8 bases, there was a span of 12 bases. Germline CDR1 MNHEY, CDR2 SVGAGI. The CDR3 is 11 residues long. The CDR3 region is CASSGGGGYTF. CDR3 sequence (DNA): TGTGCCAGCTCGGGGGGAGGAGGCTACACCTTC.

V usage is TRBV28 and J usage is TRBJ1-1; D gene ambiguous. CDR3 length equals 11 residues. V was cut by 7 bases and J by 5 bases, with 8 bases left in between. Germline CDR1 and CDR2: MDHEN and SYDVKM. The CDR3 loop reads CASNFGTEAFF. For the CDR3, the DNA is TGTGCCAGCAACTTTGGGACTGAAGCTTTCTTT.

This chain's CDR3 is CASSPDITEAFF. In nucleotides, the CDR3 is TGTGCCAGCTCACCCGACATTACTGAAGCTTTCTTT. The genes are TRBV18 and TRBJ1-1; D gene ambiguous. Between the trimmed V and J ends, which lost 3 bases and 5 bases, there was a span of 7 bases. This CDR3 is 12 amino acids long. The germline CDR1 and CDR2 sequences are KGHSH and LQKENI.

The V and J genes are TRBV30 and TRBJ1-6; D not certain. The CDR3 length is 14 residues. The germline CDR1 and CDR2 sequences are GTSNPN and SVGIG (reference sequence). V gave up 0 bases and J gave up 3 bases, with 6 bases separating them. CDR3 in DNA: TGTGCCTGGAGTGTAGACGGCTATAATTCACCCCTCCACTTT. Amino acids: CAWSVDGYNSPLHF. Complete variable domain (other parts from reference TRBV30 and TRBJ1-6): SQTIHQWPATLVQPVGSPLSLECTVEGTSNPNLYWYRQAAGRGLQLLFYSVGIGQISSEVPQNLSASRPQDRQFILSSKKLLLSDSGFYLCAWSVDGYNSPLHFGNGTRLTVT.

The chain links TRBV5-4 to TRBJ2-3; no definite D call. The CDR3 runs 13 residues. From germline, CDR1 is SGHNT and CDR2 YYREEE (reference sequence). Trimming took off 0 bases at V and 5 bases at J, with 7 bases between the two ends. The CDR3 is CASSLVGKDTQYF. The CDR3 DNA follows: TGTGCCAGCAGCTTGGTGGGAAAAGATACGCAGTATTTT.

The chain combines TRBV6-1 with TRBJ1-5; perhaps TRBD1 as D (5 bases). CDR1 and CDR2 from the germline V gene are MNHNS and SASEGT. This CDR3 has 14 residues. V dropped 7 bases and J dropped 2 bases, with 12 bases sitting between them. The CDR3 loop reads CASNSGAGNQPQHF. The CDR3 DNA sequence: TGTGCCAGCAATTCCGGGGCTGGCAATCAGCCCCAGCATTTT.

This clone was seen more than once but under ten times. The chain couples TRBV7-9 to TRBJ1-2; D ambiguous. The CDR3 loop spans 13 amino acids. Trimming shortened V by 5 bases and J by 5 bases, and 12 bases separated the two germline ends. Germline V gene lookup returns CDR1 SEHNR and CDR2 FQNEAQ (reference sequence). The CDR3 region is CASSPLSLYGYTF. CDR3 nucleotides: TGTGCCAGCAGCCCCCTTTCCCTTTATGGCTACACCTTC.

The chain has TRBV6-5 and TRBJ1-2; 7 bases match TRBD1. The trim removed 2 bases at V and 13 bases at J, leaving 10 bases unmatched. Germline CDR1 MNHEY, CDR2 SVGAGI. There are 13 residues in the CDR3. The CDR3 DNA reads as TGTGCCAGCAGTTACGGCAGGGGGGCTCCCCCCACCTTC. This sequence encodes CASSYGRGAPPTF.

The genes are TRBV27 and TRBJ2-1, with TRBD2 as a possible D gene (5 bases). The CDR3 is 15 residues long. The ends were cut back, 3 bases at V and 11 bases at J, with 20 bases in the middle. CDR1 is MNHEY, CDR2 SMNVEV, per germline (reference sequence). CDR3 amino acids: CASSLLAAATMKQFF. The CDR3, as DNA: TGTGCCAGCAGTTTGTTGGCAGCGGCAACGATGAAGCAGTTCTTC.

This clone was counted between two and nine times. The rearrangement joins TRBV10-3 to TRBJ2-7, with D tentatively TRBD1 (6 bases). CDR1 and CDR2 (germline): ENHRY, SYGVKD. Trimming pared 8 bases from V and 0 bases from J, leaving 17 bases between. CDR3 length: 15 residues. CDR3: CAIGAGATTSYEQYF. Written as DNA, the CDR3 is TGTGCCATCGGAGCAGGGGCCACAACCTCCTACGAGCAGTACTTC.

The chain employs TRBV9 and TRBJ1-1; 8 positions match TRBD1. Germline assignment: CDR1 SGDLS and CDR2 YYNGEE. CDR3 length: 16 amino acids. Losses at the gene ends were 0 bases for V and 4 bases for J; bases not matched to a gene: 8. The CDR3 reads CASSVVAGQGFTEAFF. The CDR3 bases are TGTGCCAGCAGCGTAGTGGCCGGACAGGGTTTCACTGAAGCTTTCTTT.

The rearrangement links TRBV4-2 to TRBJ1-2; no clear D. Germline V gene data show CDR1 as LGHNA and CDR2 as YNFKEQ. This CDR3 comprises 12 residues. Trimming stripped 0 bases from V and 5 bases from J, with 4 bases between. CDR3 in amino acids: CASSQDAYGYTF. As DNA, the CDR3 is TGTGCCAGCAGCCAAGACGCGTATGGCTACACCTTC.

CDR3 residues: CASRGAAHTSAPYEQYF. As DNA, the CDR3 is TGTGCCAGCAGGGGAGCAGCCCATACCTCGGCGCCCTACGAGCAGTACTTC. The V call is TRBV2, the J call TRBJ2-7; the D gene is possibly TRBD2 (5 bases). V lost 6 bases and J 2 bases, leaving 23 bases between the germline ends. This CDR3 region has 17 residues. CDR1 and CDR2 from the germline V gene are SNHLY and FYNNEI.